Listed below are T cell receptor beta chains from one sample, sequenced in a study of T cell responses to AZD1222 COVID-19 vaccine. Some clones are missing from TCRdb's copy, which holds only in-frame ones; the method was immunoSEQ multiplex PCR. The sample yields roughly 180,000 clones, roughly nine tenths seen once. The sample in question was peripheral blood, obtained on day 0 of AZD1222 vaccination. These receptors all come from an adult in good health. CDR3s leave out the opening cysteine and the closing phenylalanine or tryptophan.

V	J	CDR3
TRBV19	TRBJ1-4	ASSIGTGTAEKLF
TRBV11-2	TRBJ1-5	ASSLVEGDRGQPQH
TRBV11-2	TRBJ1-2	ASSLRAGSYGYT
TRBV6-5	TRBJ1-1	ASSLGRDWSEAF
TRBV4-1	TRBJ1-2	ASASDISNYGYT
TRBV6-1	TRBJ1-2	ASSEGHSLYGYT
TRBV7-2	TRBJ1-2	ASSLSGANYGYT
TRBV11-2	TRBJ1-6	ASSLDGRDLYNSPLH
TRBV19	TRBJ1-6	ASSIAGQGYSPLH
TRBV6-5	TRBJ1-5	ASSRDRDQPQH
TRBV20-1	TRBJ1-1	SASPRTGGRTEAF
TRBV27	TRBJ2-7	ASSLSSGGFHYEQY
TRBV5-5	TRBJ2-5	ASSLIPEQETQY
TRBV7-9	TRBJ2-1	ASSFLQEYNEQF
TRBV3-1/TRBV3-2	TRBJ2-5	ASSQGLRLEETQY
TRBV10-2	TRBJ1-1	ASSDGNMNTEAF
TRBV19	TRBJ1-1	ASSRASNTEAF
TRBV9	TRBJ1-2	ASSVGVENYGYT
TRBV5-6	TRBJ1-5	ASSLGSQPQH
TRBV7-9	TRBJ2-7	ASSRLQGASYEQY
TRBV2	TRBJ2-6	ASSTGSRANVLT
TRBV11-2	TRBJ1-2	ASSSGDRNYGYT
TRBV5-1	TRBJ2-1	ASSLRPGNEQF
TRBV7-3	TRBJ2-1	ASSALGAGGNEQF
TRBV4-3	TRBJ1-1	ASSFAGQAF
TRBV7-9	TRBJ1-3	ASSRKGGSPGRDSDTIY
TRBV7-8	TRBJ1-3	ASSLKSPPGNTIY
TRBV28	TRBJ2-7	ANQTVLPQGYPDEQY
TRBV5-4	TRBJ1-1	ASSFQESEAF
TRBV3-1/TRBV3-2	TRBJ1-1	ASSPGQGVGFEAF
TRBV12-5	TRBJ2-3	ASGLVRTSGTDTQY
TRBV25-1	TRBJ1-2	ASSEYFKTGGGYT
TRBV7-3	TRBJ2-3	ASSLNRDRGADTQY
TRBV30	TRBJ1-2	AWNREFGEGYT
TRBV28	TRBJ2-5	ASSGAGTNQETQY
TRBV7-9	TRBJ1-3	ASSMQNDGNTIY
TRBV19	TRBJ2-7	ASNGNRGHEQY
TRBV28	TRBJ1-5	ASSFIGGGQGFISNQPQH
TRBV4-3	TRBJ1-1	ASSPQGLGNTEAF
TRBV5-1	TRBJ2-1	ASSYGSPTDEQF
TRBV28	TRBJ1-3	ASSSGVGPGNTIY
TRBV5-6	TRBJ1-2	ASSLEVGAFNYGYT
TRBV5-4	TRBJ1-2	ASSLGAVYGYT
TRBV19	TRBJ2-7	ASSIARDWNYEQY
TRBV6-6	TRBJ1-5	ASRPTGDRVYQPQH
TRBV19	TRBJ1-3	ASTKNEGRLGNTIY
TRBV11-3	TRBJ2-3	ASSPGRGGLDTQY
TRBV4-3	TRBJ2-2	ASSQVVVRRGVDTGELF
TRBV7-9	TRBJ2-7	ASSLGGWGKTYEQY
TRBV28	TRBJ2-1	ASRATGGNEQF
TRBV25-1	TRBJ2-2	ASGGRGQGTGELF
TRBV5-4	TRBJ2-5	ASNPDRSQETQY
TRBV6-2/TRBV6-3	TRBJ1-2	ASSYRALYGYT
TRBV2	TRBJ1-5	ASSTIWDLRNQPQH
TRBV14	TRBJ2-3	ASSREIADTQY